Shown below are 8 T cell receptor beta chains from a single sample sequenced in a study of post-analysis software for immune sequencing data. Their cognate antigens are unknown. The study's findings and limits: TRBV5-6, TRBV5-1 and TRBV20-1 belonged to a set of roughly five TRBV segments that were more frequent in patients than controls.

Researchers reported that TCR beta cDNA libraries carried unique molecular identifiers. TCRdb redid the calling of the PCR reads with MiXCR, one entry per CDR3 protein. The repertoire holds hundreds of thousands of distinct CDR3 sequences, with around 27% as singletons. The material sequenced was blood. The origin of the receptors is a girl aged 5 to 17 with multiple sclerosis.

This clonotype has more than one count but fewer than ten. The rearrangement joins TRBV10-3 to TRBJ1-1; TRBD1 agrees at 7 bases. Germline V gene sequence: CDR1 ENHRY, CDR2 SYGVKD. The J segment lost 4 bases and the V segment lost 9 bases, leaving 8 bases of the junction unmatched. The CDR3 has 13 residues. This CDR3 is CAIRTGEITEAFF. For the CDR3, the DNA is TGTGCCATAAGGACAGGAGAGATCACTGAAGCTTTCTTT.

The J gene is TRBJ2-1, the V gene TRBV6-2 or TRBV6-3; D is uncertain. Between the trimmed V and J ends, which lost 5 bases and 2 bases, there was a span of 13 bases. CDR3 length: 15 residues. Germline V CDR1 and CDR2: MNHEY, SVGEGT. The CDR3 loop reads CASSLGKNTYNEQFF. CDR3 nucleotide sequence: TGTGCCAGCAGTCTGGGTAAAAACACCTACAATGAGCAGTTCTTC.

The table lists this clonotype with a few counts. The chain carries TRBV7-9 and TRBJ2-7; TRBD1 might be the D (5 bases). Germline V lookup: CDR1 SEHNR, CDR2 FQNEAQ (reference sequence). CDR3 length: 13 amino acids. V lost 5 bases and J lost 5, with 13 bases in between. In DNA form, the CDR3 reads TGTGCCAGCAGCCGAGGACAAAGTGACGAGCAGTACTTC. This sequence encodes CASSRGQSDEQYF.

Only a few counts were recorded for this clonotype. The gene calls are TRBV4-1 and TRBJ2-1, with TRBD2 identical over 7 bases. V lost 1 base to trimming and J lost 2 bases; unmatched junction nucleotides: 2. Germline V gene data show CDR1 as MGHRA and CDR2 as YSYEKL. The CDR3 length is 15 residues. The CDR3 nucleotides are TGCGCCAGCAGCCAAGGGGCGGGAGCCTACAATGAGCAGTTCTTC. It specifies CASSQGAGAYNEQFF.

The chain links TRBV7-2 to TRBJ2-1; 7 bases are shared with TRBD1. The length of the CDR3 is 13 residues. The V gene's germline CDR1 is SGHTA and CDR2 FQGNSA. V gave up 0 bases and J gave up 12 bases; unmatched junction bases: 5. The CDR3 loop reads CASSLAWAGGQFF. The CDR3 DNA reads TGTGCCAGCAGCTTAGCGTGGGCAGGGGGGCAGTTCTTC.

The J gene is TRBJ2-1, the V gene TRBV5-1; TRBD2 matches at 10 bases. Per germline, CDR1 SGHRS and CDR2 YFSETQ. The CDR3 runs to 16 residues. The ends lost 4 bases at V and 8 bases at J; junction bases unmatched: 12. CDR3 residues: CASSPGLSGRGHEQFF. For the CDR3, the DNA is TGCGCCAGCAGCCCCGGGTTGAGCGGGAGGGGTCATGAGCAGTTCTTC.

This clonotype has more than one count but fewer than ten. This chain connects TRBV28 to TRBJ2-3; TRBD1 aligns across 11 bases. The junction had 15 bases not matched to a gene; V was cut back by 6 bases and J by 7 bases. The CDR3 is 17 amino acids. Germline CDR1 MDHEN, CDR2 SYDVKM. CDR3 amino acids: CASSYLTGQGASYTQYF. The CDR3 region has the DNA TGTGCCAGCAGCTATCTTACCGGACAGGGGGCTTCATATACGCAGTATTTT.

This sequence joins TRBV9 and TRBJ2-3, with 9 bases lining up with TRBD2. V gave up 4 bases and J gave up 4 bases; unmatched junction bases: 10. In germline, CDR1 is SGDLS, CDR2 YYNGEE. This CDR3 is built from 16 residues. The CDR3 spells CASSLRGSGSPDTQYF. The CDR3 bases are TGTGCCAGCAGCCTTAGGGGTAGCGGGAGCCCAGATACGCAGTATTTT.